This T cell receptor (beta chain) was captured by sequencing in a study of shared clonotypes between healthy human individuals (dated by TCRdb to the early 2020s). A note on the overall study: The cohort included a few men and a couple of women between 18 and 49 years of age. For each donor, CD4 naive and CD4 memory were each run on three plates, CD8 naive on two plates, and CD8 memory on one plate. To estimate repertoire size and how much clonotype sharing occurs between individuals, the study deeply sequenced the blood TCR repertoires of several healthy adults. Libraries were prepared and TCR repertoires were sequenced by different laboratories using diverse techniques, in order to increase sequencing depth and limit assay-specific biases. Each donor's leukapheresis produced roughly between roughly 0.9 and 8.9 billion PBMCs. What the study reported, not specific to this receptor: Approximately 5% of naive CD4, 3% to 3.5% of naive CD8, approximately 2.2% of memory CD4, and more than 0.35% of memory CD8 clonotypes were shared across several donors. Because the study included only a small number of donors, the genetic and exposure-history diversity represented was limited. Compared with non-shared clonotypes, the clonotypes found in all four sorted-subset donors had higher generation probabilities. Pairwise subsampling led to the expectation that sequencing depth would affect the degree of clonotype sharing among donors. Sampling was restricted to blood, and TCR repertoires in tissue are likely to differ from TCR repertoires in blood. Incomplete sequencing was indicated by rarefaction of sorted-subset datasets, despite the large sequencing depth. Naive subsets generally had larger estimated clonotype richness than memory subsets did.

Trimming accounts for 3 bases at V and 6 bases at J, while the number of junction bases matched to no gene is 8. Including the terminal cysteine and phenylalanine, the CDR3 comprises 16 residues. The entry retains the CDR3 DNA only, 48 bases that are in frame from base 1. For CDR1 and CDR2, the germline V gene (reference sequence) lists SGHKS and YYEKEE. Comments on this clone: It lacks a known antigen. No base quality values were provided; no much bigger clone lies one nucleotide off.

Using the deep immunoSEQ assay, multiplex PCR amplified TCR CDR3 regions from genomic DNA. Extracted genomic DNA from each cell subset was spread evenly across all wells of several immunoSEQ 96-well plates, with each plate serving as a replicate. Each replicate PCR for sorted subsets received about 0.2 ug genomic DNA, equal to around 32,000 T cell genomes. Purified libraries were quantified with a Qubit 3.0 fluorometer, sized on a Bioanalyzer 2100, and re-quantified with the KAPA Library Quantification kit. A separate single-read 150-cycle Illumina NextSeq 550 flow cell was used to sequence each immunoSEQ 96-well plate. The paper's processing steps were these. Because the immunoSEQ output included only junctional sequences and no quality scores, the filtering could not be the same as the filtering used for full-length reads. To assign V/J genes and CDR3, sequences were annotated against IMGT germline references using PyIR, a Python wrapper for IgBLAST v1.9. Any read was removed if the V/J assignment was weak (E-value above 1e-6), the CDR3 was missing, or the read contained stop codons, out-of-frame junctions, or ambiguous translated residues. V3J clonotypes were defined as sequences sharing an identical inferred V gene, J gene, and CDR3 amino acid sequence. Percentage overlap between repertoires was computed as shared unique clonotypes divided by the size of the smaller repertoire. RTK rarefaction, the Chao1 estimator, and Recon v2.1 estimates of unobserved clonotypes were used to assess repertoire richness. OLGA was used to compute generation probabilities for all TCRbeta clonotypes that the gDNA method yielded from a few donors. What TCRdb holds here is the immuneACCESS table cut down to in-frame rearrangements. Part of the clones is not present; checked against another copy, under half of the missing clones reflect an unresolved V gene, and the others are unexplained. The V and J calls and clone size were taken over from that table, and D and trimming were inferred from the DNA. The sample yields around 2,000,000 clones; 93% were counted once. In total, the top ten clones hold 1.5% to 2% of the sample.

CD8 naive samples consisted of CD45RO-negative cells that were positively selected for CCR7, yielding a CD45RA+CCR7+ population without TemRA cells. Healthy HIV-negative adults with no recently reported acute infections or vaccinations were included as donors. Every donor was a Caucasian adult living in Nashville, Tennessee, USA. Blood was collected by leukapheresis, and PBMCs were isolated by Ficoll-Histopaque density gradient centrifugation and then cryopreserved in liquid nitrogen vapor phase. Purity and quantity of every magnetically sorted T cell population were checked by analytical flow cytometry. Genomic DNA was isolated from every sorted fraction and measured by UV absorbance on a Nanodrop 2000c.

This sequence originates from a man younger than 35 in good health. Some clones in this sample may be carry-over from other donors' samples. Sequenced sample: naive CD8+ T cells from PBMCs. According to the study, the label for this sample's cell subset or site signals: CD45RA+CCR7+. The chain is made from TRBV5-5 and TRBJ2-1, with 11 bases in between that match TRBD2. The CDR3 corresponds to CASSSLAGGPINEQFF. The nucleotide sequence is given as TGTGCCAGCAGCTCGCTAGCGGGAGGACCGATCAATGAGCAGTTCTTC.